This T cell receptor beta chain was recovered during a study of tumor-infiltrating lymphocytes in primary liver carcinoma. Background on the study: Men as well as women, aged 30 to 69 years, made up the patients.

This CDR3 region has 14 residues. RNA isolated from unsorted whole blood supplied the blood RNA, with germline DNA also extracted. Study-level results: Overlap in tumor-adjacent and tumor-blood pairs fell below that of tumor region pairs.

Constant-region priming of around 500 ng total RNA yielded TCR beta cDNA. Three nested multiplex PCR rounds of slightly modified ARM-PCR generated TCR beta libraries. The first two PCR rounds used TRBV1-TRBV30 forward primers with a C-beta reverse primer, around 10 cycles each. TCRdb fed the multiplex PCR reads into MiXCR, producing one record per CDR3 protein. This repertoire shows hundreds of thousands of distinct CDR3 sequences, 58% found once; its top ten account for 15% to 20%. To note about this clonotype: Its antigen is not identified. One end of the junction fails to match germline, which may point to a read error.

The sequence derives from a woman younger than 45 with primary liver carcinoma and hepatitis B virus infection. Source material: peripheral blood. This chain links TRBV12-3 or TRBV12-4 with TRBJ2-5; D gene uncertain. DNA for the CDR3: TGTGCCAGCAGTCCCCGACTGGTCCAAGAGAGCCAGTACTTC. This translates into CASSPRLVQESQYF.